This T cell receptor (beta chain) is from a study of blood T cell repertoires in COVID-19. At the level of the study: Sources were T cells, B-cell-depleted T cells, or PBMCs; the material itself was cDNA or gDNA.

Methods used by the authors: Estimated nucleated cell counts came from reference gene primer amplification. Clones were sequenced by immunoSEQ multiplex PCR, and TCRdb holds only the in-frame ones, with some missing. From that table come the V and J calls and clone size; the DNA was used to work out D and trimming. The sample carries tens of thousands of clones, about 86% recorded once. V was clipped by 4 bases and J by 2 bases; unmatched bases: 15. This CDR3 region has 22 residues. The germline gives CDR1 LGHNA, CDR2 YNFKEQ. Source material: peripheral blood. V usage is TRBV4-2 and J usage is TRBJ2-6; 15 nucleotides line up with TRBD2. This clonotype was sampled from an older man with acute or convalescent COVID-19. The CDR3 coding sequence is TGTGCCAGCAGCCCTAAACTCTCCCTCGGACTAGCGGGAGGGCCTGGGGCCAACGTCCTGACTTTC. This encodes CASSPKLSLGLAGGPGANVLTF.